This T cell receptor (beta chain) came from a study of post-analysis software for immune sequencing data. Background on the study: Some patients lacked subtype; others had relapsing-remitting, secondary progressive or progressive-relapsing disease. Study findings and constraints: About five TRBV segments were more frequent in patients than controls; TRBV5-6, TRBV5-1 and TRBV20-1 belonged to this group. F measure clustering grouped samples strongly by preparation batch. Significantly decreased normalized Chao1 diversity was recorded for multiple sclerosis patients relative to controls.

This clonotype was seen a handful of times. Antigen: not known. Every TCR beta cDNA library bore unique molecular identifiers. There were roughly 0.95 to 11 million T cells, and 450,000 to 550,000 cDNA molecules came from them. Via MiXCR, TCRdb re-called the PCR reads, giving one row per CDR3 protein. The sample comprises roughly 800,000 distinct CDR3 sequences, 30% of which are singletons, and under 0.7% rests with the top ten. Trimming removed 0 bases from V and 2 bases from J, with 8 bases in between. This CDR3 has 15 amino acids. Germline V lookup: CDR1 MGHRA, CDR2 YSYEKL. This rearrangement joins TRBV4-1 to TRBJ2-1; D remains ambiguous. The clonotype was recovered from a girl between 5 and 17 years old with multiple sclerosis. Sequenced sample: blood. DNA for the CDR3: TGCGCCAGCAGCCAAGAACACCCGCCCTACAATGAGCAGTTCTTC. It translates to CASSQEHPPYNEQFF.